These 30 T cell receptor beta chains share one sample of origin, sequenced in a study of radiotherapy plus CTLA-4 blockade in lung cancer. Using immunoSEQ multiplex PCR, the repertoire was profiled, and TCRdb retains in-frame clones only, with some absent. The sample contains 70,000 to 90,000 clones, approximately 80% of which appear only once. The specimen comprised peripheral blood, sampled from a patient treated with radiotherapy plus ipilimumab. These receptor sequences come from a human donor with non-small cell lung cancer who had stable disease on radiotherapy plus ipilimumab.

The chain joins TRBV6-1 to TRBJ1-5; no clear D gene. Trimming removed 3 bases from V and 5 bases from J, with 17 bases in between. This CDR3 comprises 16 residues. The germline V gene has CDR1 MNHNS and CDR2 SASEGT. The CDR3 spells CASSDHGPITDQPQHF. CDR3 nucleotide sequence: TGTGCCAGCAGTGACCACGGGCCGATCACGGATCAGCCCCAGCATTTT.

The gene calls are TRBV2 and TRBJ2-3, with D hard to call. V lost 7 bases, J lost 4 bases, and 12 bases lay in between. Germline V gene data show CDR1 as SNHLY and CDR2 as FYNNEI. The CDR3 has 13 residues. CDR3 DNA sequence: TGTGCCAGCATCTGGTTGGGTGCAGATACGCAGTATTTT. Translation: CASIWLGADTQYF.

The count of this clone is one. The rearrangement uses TRBV10-3 and TRBJ1-6; D remains ambiguous. Trimming left V 3 bases short and J 7 bases short, with 10 bases between. Germline V lookup: CDR1 ENHRY, CDR2 SYGVKD. The CDR3 is 14 residues long. CDR3 bases: TGTGCCATCAGTGACTCGGGGAGGAATTCACCCCTCCACTTT. This translates into CAISDSGRNSPLHF.

This clone was seen a handful of times. The chain uses TRBV19 and TRBJ1-1; 7 nucleotides line up with TRBD1. The V segment lost 6 bases and the J segment 1 base; nucleotides outside the gene matches: 5. The CDR3 runs 14 residues. Germline CDR1 reads LNHDA; CDR2 reads SQIVND (reference sequence). Here the CDR3 reads CASSHRGGNTEAFF. CDR3 coding DNA: TGTGCCAGTAGCCACAGGGGAGGGAACACTGAAGCTTTCTTT.

This rearrangement joins TRBV6-5 to TRBJ2-7; D may be TRBD2 (5 bases). This CDR3 spans 14 amino acids. V was pared by 4 bases and J by 6 bases, with 16 bases between. Germline values: CDR1 MNHEY, CDR2 SVGAGI. CDR3 DNA sequence: TGTGCCAGCAGTTCTCGAGGGAGAATTCTCGAGCAGTACTTC. It yields the protein CASSSRGRILEQYF.

The chain is built from TRBV19 and TRBJ2-5; 8 bases are shared with TRBD1. V lost 5 bases, J lost 6 bases, and 5 bases stayed unmatched. Germline CDR1 and CDR2: LNHDA and SQIVND (reference sequence). This CDR3 has 13 amino acids. CDR3 nucleotides: TGTGCCAGTAGTGGACAGGGACGACAGACCCAGTACTTC. This codes for CASSGQGRQTQYF.

This clone was counted a few times. V gene TRBV28 combines with J gene TRBJ1-6; D not certain. Germline V gene data show CDR1 as MDHEN and CDR2 as SYDVKM. CDR3 size: 13 residues. V lost 5 bases to trimming and J lost 5 bases, with 7 bases between them. This chain's CDR3 is CASSPAHNSPLHF. The DNA of the CDR3 is TGTGCCAGCAGTCCCGCTCATAATTCACCCCTCCACTTT.

The chain carries TRBV5-4 and TRBJ2-3; D is unresolved. The CDR3 contains 14 residues. Trimming took 4 bases from V and 2 from J, leaving 11 bases between them. Germline V gene sequence: CDR1 SGHNT, CDR2 YYREEE (reference sequence). For the CDR3, the DNA is TGTGCCAGCAGCCCGACGGGCTACACAGATACGCAGTATTTT. It codes for CASSPTGYTDTQYF. Full variable domain (missing parts from reference TRBV5-4 and TRBJ2-3): ETGVTQSPTHLIKTRGQQVTLRCSSQSGHNTVSWYQQALGQGPQFIFQYYREEENGRGNFPPRFSGLQFPNYSSELNVNALELDDSALYLCASSPTGYTDTQYFGPGTRLTVL.

The chain carries TRBV5-4 and TRBJ2-6; TRBD1 is a possible D gene (5 bases). With 0 bases removed from V and 0 bases from J, the gap between germline ends came to 13 bases. This CDR3 has 18 residues. CDR1 SGHNT and CDR2 YYREEE come from the germline V gene (reference sequence). The CDR3 coding sequence is TGTGCCAGCAGCTTGGAGGGGTTCTCCAGCTCTGGGGCCAACGTCCTGACTTTC. This translates into CASSLEGFSSSGANVLTF.

The chain carries TRBV28 and TRBJ1-5, with a tentative D call TRBD1 (5 bases). The CDR3 totals 19 residues. Looked up from germline, CDR1 is MDHEN and CDR2 is SYDVKM. Trimming stripped 2 bases from V and 0 bases from J, with 20 bases between. The CDR3 reads CASSLAGKIAGYSNQPQHF. The CDR3 DNA reads TGTGCCAGCAGTTTAGCAGGGAAAATAGCGGGATATAGCAATCAGCCCCAGCATTTT.

This sequence joins TRBV7-6 and TRBJ2-5; D is ambiguous. The ends were cut back, 2 bases at V and 4 bases at J, with 5 bases in the middle. CDR1 is SGHVS, CDR2 FNYEAQ, per germline. The CDR3 sequence is 12 residues long. Here the CDR3 reads CASSLIGETQYF. CDR3 nucleotide sequence: TGTGCCAGCAGCTTAATAGGAGAGACCCAGTACTTC.

V is TRBV4-2 and J is TRBJ2-3, with D possibly matching TRBD2 (6 bases). In germline, CDR1 is LGHNA, CDR2 YNFKEQ. Trimming took off 1 base at V and 2 bases at J, with 22 bases between the two ends. The CDR3 totals 19 residues. The CDR3 here is CASSQALVSGVPDTDTQYF. Written as DNA, the CDR3 is TGTGCCAGCAGCCAAGCTCTCGTGTCGGGGGTCCCGGACACAGATACGCAGTATTTT.

CDR3 nucleotide sequence: TGCAGCGTCTCGGGCGGCTCCGATGAGCAGTTCTTC. Translation gives CSVSGGSDEQFF. The V call is TRBV29-1, the J call TRBJ2-1; D is undetermined. CDR3 length equals 12 residues. CDR1 and CDR2 from the germline V gene are SQVTM and ANQGSEA. The V end lost 6 bases, the J end lost 8 bases, and 14 bases lay between the germline ends.

In regard to this clone: The identical CDR3 is also encoded by other nucleotide sequences in the sample. The rearrangement uses TRBV18 and TRBJ1-1; no firm D call. Trimming took off 4 bases at V and 0 bases at J, with 6 bases between the two ends. From germline, CDR1 is KGHSH and CDR2 LQKENI. The CDR3 spans 13 residues. This CDR3 is CASSQGMNTEAFF. CDR3 in DNA: TGTGCCAGCTCACAGGGTATGAACACTGAAGCTTTCTTT.

The chain is built from TRBV19 and TRBJ1-2; no clear D gene. V was clipped by 5 bases and J by 9 bases, with 10 bases between them. This CDR3 spans 11 amino acids. The V gene's germline CDR1 is LNHDA and CDR2 SQIVND (reference sequence). The chain's CDR3 is CASSLSFSYTF. In nucleotides, the CDR3 is TGTGCCAGTAGTTTGTCGTTTAGCTACACCTTC. Variable domain in full (rest from reference TRBV19 and TRBJ1-2): DGGITQSPKYLFRKEGQNVTLSCEQNLNHDAMYWYRQDPGQGLRLIYYSQIVNDFQKGDIAEGYSVSREKKESFPLTVTSAQKNPTAFYLCASSLSFSYTFGSGTRLTVV.

This chain links TRBV5-1 with TRBJ2-4; D unresolved. Germline CDR1 is SGHRS and CDR2 is YFSETQ. This CDR3 contains 16 residues. V was cut by 4 bases and J by 3 bases, with 17 bases left in between. CDR3 bases: TGCGCCAGCAGCCAGAACGTCGGGCTAGACAAAAACATTCAGTACTTC. Protein: CASSQNVGLDKNIQYF.

The chain employs TRBV2 and TRBJ1-5; D remains ambiguous. CDR1 and CDR2 from the germline V gene are SNHLY and FYNNEI. The V gene lost 5 bases and the J gene lost 6 bases, with 14 bases spanning the gap. The CDR3 has 14 residues. In DNA form, the CDR3 reads TGTGCCAGCAGTCGTACAGAGGGCTTTCAGCCCCAGCATTTT. Protein sequence: CASSRTEGFQPQHF. Complete variable domain (other parts from reference TRBV2 and TRBJ1-5): EPEVTQTPSHQVTQMGQEVILRCVPISNHLYFYWYRQILGQKVEFLVSFYNNEISEKSEIFDDQFSVERPDGSNFTLKIRSTKLEDSAMYFCASSRTEGFQPQHFGDGTRLSIL.

This rearrangement joins TRBV6-1 to TRBJ1-5; 9 bases fit TRBD1. With V trimmed by 3 bases and J by 4 bases, 4 bases remained unmatched. The CDR3 contains 15 residues. Germline values: CDR1 MNHNS, CDR2 SASEGT. The CDR3 loop reads CASSEDRGRNQPQHF. CDR3 DNA sequence: TGTGCCAGCAGTGAGGACAGGGGACGAAATCAGCCCCAGCATTTT.

V and J are TRBV18 and TRBJ1-6; D possibly corresponds to TRBD1 (5 bases). Germline V gene data show CDR1 as KGHSH and CDR2 as LQKENI. Trimming stripped 1 base from V and 9 bases from J, with 16 bases between. The CDR3 consists of 16 residues. The CDR3 nucleotides read TGTGCCAGCTCACCACGGAGCGGGACTTTCCTTTCACCCCTCCACTTT. Translating gives CASSPRSGTFLSPLHF.

This clone was seen once. This chain joins TRBV7-9 and TRBJ2-7, with D possibly called TRBD1 or TRBD2 (5 bases each). The CDR3 consists of 14 residues. Germline V lookup: CDR1 SEHNR, CDR2 FQNEAQ (reference sequence). V shed 5 bases and J shed 2 bases, with 13 bases lying between them. CDR3 sequence (DNA): TGTGCCAGCAGCCCCGGAGGCAGGGCCTACGAGCAGTACTTC. This encodes CASSPGGRAYEQYF.

Here the CDR3 reads CASRSLGNQPQHF. The CDR3 DNA is TGTGCCAGCAGGTCCCTCGGCAATCAGCCCCAGCATTTT. V usage is TRBV28 and J usage is TRBJ1-5; no reliable D call. The V and J ends lost 6 bases and 2 bases respectively, with 8 bases between them. The CDR3 spans 13 residues. Germline-derived CDR1 and CDR2 are MDHEN and SYDVKM.

V gene TRBV5-8 combines with J gene TRBJ1-6; 8 bases match TRBD1. The V gene end was trimmed by 3 bases and the J gene end by 10 bases; junction bases not matched to a gene: 6. There are 14 residues in the CDR3. CDR1 SGHTS and CDR2 YDEGEE come from the germline V gene. The CDR3 nucleotides read TGTGCCAGCAGCTCGGACAGGGATAGGTCACCCCTCCACTTT. Translation gives CASSSDRDRSPLHF.

The rearrangement joins TRBV7-9 to TRBJ2-5; TRBD2 matches 10 bases. Germline V gives CDR1 SEHNR, CDR2 FQNEAQ (reference sequence). The CDR3 has 15 residues. V shed 0 bases, J shed 4 bases, and the junction held 2 bases outside the gene matches. CDR3 bases: TGTGCCAGCAGCTTAGCGCTAGCGGGAGCAGAGACCCAGTACTTC. This gives the protein CASSLALAGAETQYF. Based on the CDR3 plus reference TRBV7-9 and TRBJ2-5, the full variable domain is DTGVSQNPRHKITKRGQNVTFRCDPISEHNRLYWYRQTLGQGPEFLTYFQNEAQLEKSRLLSDRFSAERPKGSFSTLEIQRTEQGDSAMYLCASSLALAGAETQYFGPGTRLLVL.

The rearrangement joins TRBV10-1 to TRBJ2-2; D is unclear. The CDR3 totals 11 residues. Looked up from germline, CDR1 is WNHNN and CDR2 is SYGVQD (reference sequence). V was shortened by 8 bases and J by 6 bases, with 7 bases between the two germline ends. The CDR3 loop is CASGTAGELFF. CDR3 coding DNA: TGCGCCAGCGGAACCGCCGGGGAGCTGTTTTTT.

The rearrangement links TRBV28 to TRBJ2-7, with 14 positions matching TRBD2. CDR1 and CDR2 (germline): MDHEN, SYDVKM. CDR3 length: 19 amino acids. The ends lost 2 bases at V and 7 bases at J; junction bases unmatched: 16. CDR3 nucleotide sequence: TGTGCCAGCAGTTTAACCGGACTAGCGGGGGGTAGGGTCCGCAGGGAGCAGTACTTC. Translation: CASSLTGLAGGRVRREQYF.

The chain recombines TRBV19 with TRBJ1-2; weak D call: TRBD1 (6 bases). V dropped 3 bases and J dropped 8 bases, with 10 bases sitting between them. The V gene's germline CDR1 is LNHDA and CDR2 SQIVND (reference sequence). The CDR3 contains 12 residues. The CDR3 here is CASSITGNGYTF. CDR3 coding DNA: TGTGCCAGTAGTATTACAGGGAACGGCTACACCTTC.

This rearrangement joins TRBV5-4 to TRBJ2-2, with D tentatively TRBD1 (6 bases). In germline, CDR1 is SGHNT, CDR2 YYREEE (reference sequence). The V end was cut by 4 bases, the J end by 4 bases, with 17 bases between. The CDR3 spans 16 residues. The CDR3 protein is CASSPILGGGTGELFF. CDR3 bases: TGTGCCAGCAGCCCCATCTTAGGGGGTGGCACCGGGGAGCTGTTTTTT.

The J gene is TRBJ2-7, the V gene TRBV13; D may be TRBD2 (5 bases). The CDR3 length is 16 residues. Trimming left V 4 bases short and J 2 bases short, with 18 bases between. Looked up from germline, CDR1 is PRHDT and CDR2 is FYEKMQ (reference sequence). The CDR3 sequence is CASSYPSRGLPYEQYF. The CDR3 DNA reads TGTGCCAGCAGCTACCCCTCGCGAGGGTTGCCCTACGAGCAGTACTTC.

The chain carries TRBV28 and TRBJ1-2; D possibly corresponds to TRBD1 (5 bases). Germline CDR1 reads MDHEN; CDR2 reads SYDVKM. V lost 11 bases and J 1 base, leaving 14 bases between the germline ends. CDR3 length: 13 amino acids. This CDR3 reads CACQRGGNYGYTF. In nucleotides, the CDR3 is TGTGCCTGTCAACGGGGGGGTAACTATGGCTACACCTTC.

The rearrangement uses TRBV7-9 and TRBJ2-1; the D is unclear. This CDR3 region has 11 residues. Germline CDR1 SEHNR, CDR2 FQNEAQ (reference sequence). V lost 5 bases to trimming and J lost 5 bases, with 4 bases between them. The CDR3: CASSINNEQFF. CDR3 nucleotide sequence: TGTGCCAGCAGCATAAACAATGAGCAGTTCTTC. Combining the CDR3 with reference TRBV7-9 and TRBJ2-1 gives the whole variable domain DTGVSQNPRHKITKRGQNVTFRCDPISEHNRLYWYRQTLGQGPEFLTYFQNEAQLEKSRLLSDRFSAERPKGSFSTLEIQRTEQGDSAMYLCASSINNEQFFGPGTRLTVL.